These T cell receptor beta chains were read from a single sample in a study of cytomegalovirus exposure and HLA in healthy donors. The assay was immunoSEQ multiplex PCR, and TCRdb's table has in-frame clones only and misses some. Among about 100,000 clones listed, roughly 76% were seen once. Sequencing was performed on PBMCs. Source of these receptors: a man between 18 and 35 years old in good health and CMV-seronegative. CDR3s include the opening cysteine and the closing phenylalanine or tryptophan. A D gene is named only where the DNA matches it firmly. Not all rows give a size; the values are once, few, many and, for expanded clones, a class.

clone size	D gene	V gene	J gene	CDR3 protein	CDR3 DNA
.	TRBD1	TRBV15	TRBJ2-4	CATSRDRGQNLAKNIQYF	TGTGCCACCAGCAGAGATCGGGGACAGAACTTAGCCAAAAACATTCAGTACTTC
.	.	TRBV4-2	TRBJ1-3	CASSQEPGGENTIYF	TGTGCCAGCAGCCAAGAGCCCGGGGGGGAAAACACCATATATTTT
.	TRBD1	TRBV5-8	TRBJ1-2	CASSLGTGGSGYTF	TGTGCCAGCAGCTTGGGGACAGGGGGCAGTGGCTACACCTTC
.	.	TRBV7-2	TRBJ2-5	CASSLSGPAGETQYF	TGTGCCAGCAGCTTGTCGGGCCCTGCAGGGGAGACCCAGTACTTC
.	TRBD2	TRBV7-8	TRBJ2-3	CASTRWRLAGRLSTDTQYF	TGTGCCAGCACCCGGTGGCGACTAGCGGGCCGTCTTAGCACAGATACGCAGTATTTT
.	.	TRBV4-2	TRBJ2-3	CASSQELGGAVADTQYF	TGTGCCAGCAGCCAAGAGCTAGGGGGGGCCGTAGCAGATACGCAGTATTTT
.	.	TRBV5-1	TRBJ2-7	CASSLDRLAYEQYF	TGCGCCAGCAGCTTGGACAGGTTAGCCTACGAGCAGTACTTC
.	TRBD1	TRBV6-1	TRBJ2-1	CASRTGLRWEQFF	TGTGCCAGCCGGACAGGGCTTCGATGGGAGCAGTTCTTC
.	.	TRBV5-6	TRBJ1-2	CASSFPSRGLGYTF	TGTGCCAGCAGCTTTCCCTCCAGGGGTCTGGGCTACACCTTC
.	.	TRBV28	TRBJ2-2	CAATRHRVTGELFF	TGTGCCGCAACTAGACATCGGGTCACCGGGGAGCTGTTTTTT
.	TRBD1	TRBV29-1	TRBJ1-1	CSGTGQKSEAFF	TGCAGCGGGACAGGGCAGAAGAGTGAAGCTTTCTTT
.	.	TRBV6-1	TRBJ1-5	CASSDPPPNQPQHF	TGTGCCAGCAGTGACCCCCCCCCTAATCAGCCCCAGCATTTT
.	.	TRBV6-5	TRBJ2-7	CASSPLTGSYEQYF	TGTGCCAGCAGCCCCTTAACAGGGAGCTACGAGCAGTACTTC
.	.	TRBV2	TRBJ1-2	CASSEALQGRPNYGYTF	TGTGCCAGCAGTGAAGCGCTTCAGGGTCGACCTAACTATGGCTACACCTTC
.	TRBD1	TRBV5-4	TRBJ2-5	CASSRDSQETQYF	TGTGCCAGCAGCCGGGACAGTCAAGAGACCCAGTACTTC
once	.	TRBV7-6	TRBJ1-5	CASSLGSGEEWRNQPQHF	TGTGCCAGCAGCTTAGGCTCGGGGGAGGAGTGGAGGAATCAGCCCCAGCATTTT
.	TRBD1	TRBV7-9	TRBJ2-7	CASRQGGTYEQYF	TGTGCCAGCCGACAGGGGGGTACCTACGAGCAGTACTTC
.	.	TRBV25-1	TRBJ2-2	CASETSGTGELFF	TGTGCCAGCGAGACCTCGGGCACCGGGGAGCTGTTTTTT
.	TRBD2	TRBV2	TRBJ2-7	CASRELAGATYEQYF	TGTGCCAGCAGGGAACTAGCGGGGGCGACCTACGAGCAGTACTTC
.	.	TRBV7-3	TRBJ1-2	CASSLPRGVTGDYGYTF	TGTGCCAGCAGCCTTCCCCGGGGGGTAACGGGGGACTATGGCTACACCTTC
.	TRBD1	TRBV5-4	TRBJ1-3	CASSTGTGGGNTIYF	TGTGCCAGCAGCACCGGGACAGGGGGAGGAAACACCATATATTTT
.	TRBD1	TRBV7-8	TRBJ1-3	CASSLGTVSGQTDF	TGTGCCAGCAGCTTAGGGACGGTATCGGGACAGACGGATTTT
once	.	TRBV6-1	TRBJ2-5	CASSEGGTGDQETQYF	TGTGCCAGCAGTGAAGGGGGGACTGGGGACCAAGAGACCCAGTACTTC